This T cell receptor (beta chain) was retrieved from a study of blood T cell repertoires in COVID-19. Study-level background: COVID-19 samples collected from the United States, Italy and Spain covered acute and convalescent phases.

Germline assignment: CDR1 MGHRA and CDR2 YSYEKL. The trim removed 1 base at V and 2 bases at J, leaving 6 bases unmatched. The CDR3 has 17 residues. In the original processing: Amplification of reference gene primers provided the estimated nucleated cell counts. Assay used: immunoSEQ multiplex PCR; TCRdb lists only in-frame clones, some missing. The V and J calls and clone size come from that table; D and trimming were worked out from the DNA. The data hold 45,000 to 70,000 clones, with approximately 90% observed a single time. The receptor was isolated from an older woman with active COVID-19. Sequenced: peripheral blood. The genes are TRBV4-1 and TRBJ2-3; TRBD2 matches 10 bases. In nucleotides, the CDR3 is TGCGCCAGCAGCCAAGGTCCTAGCGGGGGATTCACAGATACGCAGTATTTT. It codes for CASSQGPSGGFTDTQYF.